The 13 T cell receptor beta chains below all came from one sample that was sequenced in a study of shared clonotypes between healthy human individuals. Sequencing was performed with immunoSEQ multiplex PCR; in TCRdb, only in-frame clones are kept and a portion is missing. Altogether some 510,000 clones are present, 79% being singletons, with the ten largest covering 13%. The sample comprised PBMCs. These receptors were collected from a woman aged 35 to 49 in good health. Some clones in this sample may be carry-over from other donors' samples.

The rearrangement uses TRBV2 and TRBJ2-3; D not resolved. This CDR3 is built from 14 residues. CDR1 is SNHLY and CDR2 is FYNNEI in the germline V gene. Trimming took off 0 bases at V and 0 bases at J, with 4 bases between the two ends. CDR3 residues: CASSEAVSTDTQYF. CDR3 coding DNA: TGTGCCAGCAGTGAAGCCGTCAGCACAGATACGCAGTATTTT.

CDR3 DNA: TGTGCCAGCAGCTATCGTGGCGTGACAGGCGAAGCTTTCTTT. It yields the protein CASSYRGVTGEAFF. The chain combines TRBV7-9 with TRBJ1-1, with D possibly matching TRBD1 (6 bases). Germline CDR1 reads SEHNR; CDR2 reads FQNEAQ (reference sequence). The V end was cut by 4 bases, the J end by 8 bases, with 17 bases between. This CDR3 contains 14 residues.

This clone was detected only once. This sequence joins TRBV11-2 and TRBJ2-7, with TRBD2 identical over 8 bases. The CDR3 is 19 amino acids. Germline loops: CDR1 SGHAT, CDR2 FQNNGV. The V gene end was trimmed by 0 bases and the J gene end by 4 bases; junction bases not matched to a gene: 17. The CDR3 DNA is TGTGCCAGCAGCTTAGAGTTAGTCGGTAGGGGACTAGGGAAATACGAGCAGTACTTC. Amino acid sequence: CASSLELVGRGLGKYEQYF.

The chain joins TRBV10-3 to TRBJ2-3, with D perhaps matching TRBD2 (5 bases). This CDR3 spans 20 amino acids. Trimming pared 0 bases from V and 5 bases from J, leaving 27 bases between. In germline, CDR1 is ENHRY, CDR2 SYGVKD. DNA of the CDR3: TGTGCCATCAGTGAGTCGACTCCGGGTTCTTTTAGAGGGATCGGAGATACGCAGTATTTT. This gives the protein CAISESTPGSFRGIGDTQYF.

The V gene is TRBV19, the J gene TRBJ2-1; 14 bases fit TRBD2. Germline V gene sequence: CDR1 LNHDA, CDR2 SQIVND (reference sequence). This CDR3 is 16 amino acids long. Trimming at V came to 5 bases and at J to 8 bases, leaving 8 bases not matched to a gene. The CDR3 spells CASSPTGTSGSDEQFF. In nucleotides, the CDR3 is TGTGCCAGTAGTCCGACCGGGACTAGCGGGAGTGATGAGCAGTTCTTC.

The J gene is TRBJ1-2, the V gene TRBV27; D may be TRBD1 (6 bases). V was cut by 4 bases and J by 8 bases, with 11 bases left in between. The CDR3 spans 12 residues. CDR1 is MNHEY, CDR2 SMNVEV, per germline (reference sequence). The DNA of the CDR3 is TGTGCCAGCAGTTCCCAAGGGGGGGGCTACACCTTC. This sequence encodes CASSSQGGGYTF.

This sequence joins TRBV5-4 and TRBJ2-5, with D maybe TRBD1 (6 bases). The closer fit of TRBJ2-7 to the DNA end suggests the J call may be wrong. This CDR3 contains 15 residues. The germline V gene encodes CDR1 SGHNT and CDR2 YYREEE (reference sequence). CDR3 in DNA: TGTGCCAGCAGCTCGGCTGGACAGTATACCTACGAGCAGTACTTC. It codes for CASSSAGQYTYEQYF.

The rearrangement joins TRBV28 to TRBJ2-4, with a weak D call TRBD2 (6 bases). The CDR3 is 14 residues long. V was clipped by 4 bases and J by 3 bases, with 10 bases between them. CDR1 is MDHEN and CDR2 is SYDVKM in the germline V gene. The DNA for the CDR3 is TGTGCCAGCAGTTCTGGGGGAGGCAAAAACATTCAGTACTTC. This gives the protein CASSSGGGKNIQYF.

The chain recombines TRBV7-8 with TRBJ1-2; D uncertain. The CDR3 is made up of 13 amino acids. Germline loops: CDR1 SGHVS, CDR2 FQNEAQ. Trimming left V 0 bases short and J 8 bases short, with 10 bases between. The CDR3 DNA reads as TGTGCCAGCAGCTTAGCGCGGGTGCAAGGCTACACCTTC. It is translated as CASSLARVQGYTF. Supplemented by reference TRBV7-8 and TRBJ1-2, the full variable domain reads GAGVSQSPRYKVAKRGQDVALRCDPISGHVSLFWYQQALGQGPEFLTYFQNEAQLDKSGLPSDRFFAERPEGSVSTLKIQRTQQEDSAVYLCASSLARVQGYTFGSGTRLTVV.

The CDR3, as DNA: TGTGCCAGCTCACCACGCAGGGTGGACGAGCAGTACTTC. This sequence encodes CASSPRRVDEQYF. J is TRBJ2-7 and V is TRBV18; D is possibly TRBD1 (5 bases). Germline-derived CDR1 and CDR2 are KGHSH and LQKENI. There are 13 residues in the CDR3. The V end was cut by 1 base, the J end by 5 bases, with 9 bases between.

This chain uses TRBV27 with TRBJ1-5; no reliable D call. The germline V and J ends were trimmed by 3 bases and 7 bases, with 22 bases remaining between them. This CDR3 region has 17 residues. Germline V gene lookup returns CDR1 MNHEY and CDR2 SMNVEV (reference sequence). CDR3 DNA sequence: TGTGCCAGCAGTTTTTTATTTAGTCCCACGGAGAGGCAGCCCCAGCATTTT. It yields the protein CASSFLFSPTERQPQHF.

Here the CDR3 reads CASGGTSDNEQFF. CDR3 in DNA: TGTGCCAGCGGCGGGACTAGCGACAATGAGCAGTTCTTC. The chain couples TRBV9 to TRBJ2-1, with 10 bases that match TRBD2. CDR1 and CDR2 (germline): SGDLS, YYNGEE. CDR3 length: 13 residues. The J segment lost 5 bases and the V segment lost 7 bases, leaving 3 bases of the junction unmatched.

The chain links TRBV2 to TRBJ2-7, with 10 bases lining up with TRBD2. The CDR3 extends over 14 amino acids. Trimming cost V 6 bases and J 7 bases; bases outside gene matches: 9. Germline V gene data show CDR1 as SNHLY and CDR2 as FYNNEI. Here the CDR3 DNA reads TGTGCCAGCAGGTGGTTAGCGGGAGGTGGTGAGCAGTACTTC. Residues: CASRWLAGGGEQYF.